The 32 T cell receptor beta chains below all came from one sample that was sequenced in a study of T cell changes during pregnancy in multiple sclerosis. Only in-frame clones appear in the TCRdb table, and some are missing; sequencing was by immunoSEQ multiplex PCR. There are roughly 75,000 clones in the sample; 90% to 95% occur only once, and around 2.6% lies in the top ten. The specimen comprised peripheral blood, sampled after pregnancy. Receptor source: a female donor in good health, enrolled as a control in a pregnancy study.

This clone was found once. CDR3 amino acids: CASSSLAGLPGELFF. CDR3 in DNA: TGTGCCAGCAGTTCTTTAGCGGGACTCCCCGGGGAGCTGTTTTTT. The genes are TRBV6-5 and TRBJ2-2; 8 nucleotides agree with TRBD2. This CDR3 is 15 amino acids long. CDR1 MNHEY and CDR2 SVGAGI come from the germline V gene. Trimming at V came to 4 bases and at J to 6 bases, leaving 7 bases not matched to a gene.

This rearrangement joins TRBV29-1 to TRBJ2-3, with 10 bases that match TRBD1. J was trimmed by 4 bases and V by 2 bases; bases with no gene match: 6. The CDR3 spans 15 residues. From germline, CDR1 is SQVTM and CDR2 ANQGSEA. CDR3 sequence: CSVESWGTGADTQYF. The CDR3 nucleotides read TGCAGCGTTGAATCATGGGGGACAGGGGCAGATACGCAGTATTTT.

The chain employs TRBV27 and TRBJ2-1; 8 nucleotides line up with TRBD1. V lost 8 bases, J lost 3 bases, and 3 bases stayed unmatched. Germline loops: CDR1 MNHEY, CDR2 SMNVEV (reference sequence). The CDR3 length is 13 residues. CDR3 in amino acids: CASRQGNYNEQFF. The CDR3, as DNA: TGTGCCAGCCGACAGGGGAACTACAATGAGCAGTTCTTC.

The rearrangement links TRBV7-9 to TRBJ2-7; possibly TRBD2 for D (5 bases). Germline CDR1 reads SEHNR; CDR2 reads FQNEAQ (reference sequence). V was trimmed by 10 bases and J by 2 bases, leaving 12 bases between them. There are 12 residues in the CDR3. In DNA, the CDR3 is TGTGCCACGGGAACCGGGGCCTACGAGCAGTACTTC. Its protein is CATGTGAYEQYF.

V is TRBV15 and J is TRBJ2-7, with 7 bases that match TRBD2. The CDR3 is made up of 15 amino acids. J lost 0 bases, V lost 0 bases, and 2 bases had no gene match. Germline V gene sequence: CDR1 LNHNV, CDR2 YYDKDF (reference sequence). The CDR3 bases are TGTGCCACCAGCAGAGAAGGCGGGAGCTCCTACGAGCAGTACTTC. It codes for CATSREGGSSYEQYF.

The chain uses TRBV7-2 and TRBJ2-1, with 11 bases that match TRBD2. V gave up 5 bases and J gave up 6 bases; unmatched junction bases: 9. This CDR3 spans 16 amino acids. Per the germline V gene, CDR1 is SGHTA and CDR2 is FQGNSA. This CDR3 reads CASSPLAGGTLNEQFF. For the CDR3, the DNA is TGTGCCAGCAGCCCGCTAGCGGGGGGTACACTCAATGAGCAGTTCTTC.

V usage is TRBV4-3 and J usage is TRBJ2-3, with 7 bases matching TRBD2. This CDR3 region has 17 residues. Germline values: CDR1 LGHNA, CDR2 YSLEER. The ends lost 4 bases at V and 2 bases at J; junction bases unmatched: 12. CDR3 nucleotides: TGCGCCAGCAGCCGGGGCGGGAGTAGTCCCACCACAGATACGCAGTATTTT. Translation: CASSRGGSSPTTDTQYF.

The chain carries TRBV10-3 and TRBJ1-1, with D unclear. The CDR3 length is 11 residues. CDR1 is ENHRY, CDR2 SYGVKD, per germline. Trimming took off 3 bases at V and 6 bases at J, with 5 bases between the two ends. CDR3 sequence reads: CAISDTAEAFF. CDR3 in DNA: TGTGCCATCAGTGATACGGCTGAAGCTTTCTTT.

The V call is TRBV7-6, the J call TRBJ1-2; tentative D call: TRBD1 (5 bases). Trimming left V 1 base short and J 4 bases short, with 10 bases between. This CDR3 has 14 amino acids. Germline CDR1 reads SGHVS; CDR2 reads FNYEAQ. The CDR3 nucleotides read TGTGCCAGCAGCTTAGGGAGGGACCCCTATGGCTACACCTTC. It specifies CASSLGRDPYGYTF.

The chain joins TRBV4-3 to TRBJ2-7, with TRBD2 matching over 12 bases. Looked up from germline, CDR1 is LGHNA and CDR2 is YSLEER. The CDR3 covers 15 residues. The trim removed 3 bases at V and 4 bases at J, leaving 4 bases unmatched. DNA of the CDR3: TGCGCCAGCAGCCAGTCGACTAGCGGGAGTTACGAGCAGTACTTC. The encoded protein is CASSQSTSGSYEQYF.

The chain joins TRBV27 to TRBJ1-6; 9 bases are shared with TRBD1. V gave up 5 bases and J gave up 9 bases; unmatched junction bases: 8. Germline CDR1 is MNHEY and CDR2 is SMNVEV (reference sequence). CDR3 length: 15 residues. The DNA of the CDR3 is TGTGCCAGCAGTCGGGGACGGGACAGGGTTTCACCCCTCCACTTT. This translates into CASSRGRDRVSPLHF.

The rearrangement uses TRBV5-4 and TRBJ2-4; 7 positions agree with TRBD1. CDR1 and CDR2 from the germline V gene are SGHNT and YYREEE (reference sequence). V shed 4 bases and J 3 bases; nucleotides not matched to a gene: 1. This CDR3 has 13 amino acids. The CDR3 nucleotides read TGTGCCAGCAGCCGGGACAGCAAAAACATTCAGTACTTC. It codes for CASSRDSKNIQYF. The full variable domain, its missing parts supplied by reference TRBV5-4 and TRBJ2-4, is ETGVTQSPTHLIKTRGQQVTLRCSSQSGHNTVSWYQQALGQGPQFIFQYYREEENGRGNFPPRFSGLQFPNYSSELNVNALELDDSALYLCASSRDSKNIQYFGAGTRLSVL.

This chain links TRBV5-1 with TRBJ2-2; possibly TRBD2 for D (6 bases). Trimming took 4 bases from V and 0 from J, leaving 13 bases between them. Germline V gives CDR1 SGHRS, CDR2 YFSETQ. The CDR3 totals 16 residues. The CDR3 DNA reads TGCGCCAGCAGCCGCCACGGGACTTCGAACACCGGGGAGCTGTTTTTT. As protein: CASSRHGTSNTGELFF.

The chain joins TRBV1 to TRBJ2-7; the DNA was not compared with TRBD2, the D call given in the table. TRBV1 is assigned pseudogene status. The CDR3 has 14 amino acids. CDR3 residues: CTSSRGGGTYEQYF. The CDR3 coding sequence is TGCACCAGCAGCCGCGGGGGAGGTACCTACGAGCAGTACTTC.

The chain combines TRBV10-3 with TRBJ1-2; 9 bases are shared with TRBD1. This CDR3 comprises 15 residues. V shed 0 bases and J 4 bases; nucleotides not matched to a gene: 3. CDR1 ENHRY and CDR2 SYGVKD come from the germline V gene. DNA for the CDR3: TGTGCCATCAGTGAGTCGACAGGGGGATCCTATGGCTACACCTTC. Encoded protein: CAISESTGGSYGYTF.

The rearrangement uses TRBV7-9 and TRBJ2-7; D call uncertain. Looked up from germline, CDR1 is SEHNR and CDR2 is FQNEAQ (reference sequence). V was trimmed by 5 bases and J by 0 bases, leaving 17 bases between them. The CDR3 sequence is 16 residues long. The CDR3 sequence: CASSTPLSFGSYEQYF. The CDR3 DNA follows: TGTGCCAGCAGCACTCCCTTATCATTCGGCTCCTACGAGCAGTACTTC.

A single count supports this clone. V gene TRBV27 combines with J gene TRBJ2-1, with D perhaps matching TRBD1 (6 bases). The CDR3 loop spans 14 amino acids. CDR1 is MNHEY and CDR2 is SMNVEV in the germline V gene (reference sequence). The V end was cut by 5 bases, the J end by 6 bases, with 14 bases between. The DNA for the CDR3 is TGTGCCAGCAGTCCCAGCTGGACAGCCAATGAGCAGTTCTTC. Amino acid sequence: CASSPSWTANEQFF.

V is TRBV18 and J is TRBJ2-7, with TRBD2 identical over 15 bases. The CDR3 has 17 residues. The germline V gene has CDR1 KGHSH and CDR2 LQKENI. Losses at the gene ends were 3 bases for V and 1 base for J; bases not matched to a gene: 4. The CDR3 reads CASSPGLAGGTSYEQYF. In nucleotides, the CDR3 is TGTGCCAGCTCACCGGGACTAGCGGGGGGTACATCCTACGAGCAGTACTTC. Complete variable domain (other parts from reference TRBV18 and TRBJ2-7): NAGVMQNPRHLVRRRGQEARLRCSPMKGHSHVYWYRQLPEEGLKFMVYLQKENIIDESGMPKERFSAEFPKEGPSILRIQQVVRGDSAAYFCASSPGLAGGTSYEQYFGPGTRLTVT.

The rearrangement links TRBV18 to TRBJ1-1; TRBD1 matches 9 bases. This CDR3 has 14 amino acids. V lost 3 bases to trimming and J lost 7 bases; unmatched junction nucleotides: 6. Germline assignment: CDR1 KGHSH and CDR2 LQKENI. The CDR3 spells CASSPTGGLGEAFF. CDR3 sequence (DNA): TGTGCCAGCTCACCCACAGGGGGCCTTGGTGAAGCTTTCTTT.

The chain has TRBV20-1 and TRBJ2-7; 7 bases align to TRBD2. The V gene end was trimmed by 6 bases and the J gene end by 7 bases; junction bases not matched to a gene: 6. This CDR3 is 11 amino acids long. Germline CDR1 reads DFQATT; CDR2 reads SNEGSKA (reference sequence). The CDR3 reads CSATDGGEQYF. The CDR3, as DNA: TGCAGTGCAACGGACGGGGGGGAGCAGTACTTC.

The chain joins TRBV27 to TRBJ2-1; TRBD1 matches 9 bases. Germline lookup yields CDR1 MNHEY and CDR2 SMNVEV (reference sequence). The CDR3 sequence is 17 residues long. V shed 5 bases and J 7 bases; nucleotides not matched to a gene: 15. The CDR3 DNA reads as TGTGCCAGCAGTCCTCCCAAGGGGACAGGGAAGTGGAATGAGCAGTTCTTC. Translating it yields CASSPPKGTGKWNEQFF.

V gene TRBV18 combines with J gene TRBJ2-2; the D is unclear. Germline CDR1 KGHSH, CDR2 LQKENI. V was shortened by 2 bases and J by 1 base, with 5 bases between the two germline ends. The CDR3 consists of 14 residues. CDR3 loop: CASSPGENTGELFF. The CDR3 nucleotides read TGTGCCAGCTCACCAGGAGAGAACACCGGGGAGCTGTTTTTT.

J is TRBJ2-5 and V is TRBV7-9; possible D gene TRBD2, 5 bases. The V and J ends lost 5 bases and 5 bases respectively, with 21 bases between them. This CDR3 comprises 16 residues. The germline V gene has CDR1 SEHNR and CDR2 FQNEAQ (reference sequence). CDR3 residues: CASSLNLARTGETQYF. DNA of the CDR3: TGTGCCAGCAGCCTAAACCTAGCACGGACGGGGGAGACCCAGTACTTC. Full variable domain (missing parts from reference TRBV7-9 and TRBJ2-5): DTGVSQNPRHKITKRGQNVTFRCDPISEHNRLYWYRQTLGQGPEFLTYFQNEAQLEKSRLLSDRFSAERPKGSFSTLEIQRTEQGDSAMYLCASSLNLARTGETQYFGPGTRLLVL.

The CDR3 coding sequence is TGTGCCAGCAGCTTGGTGGCTAGCGGGAGTGGTGAGCAGTTCTTC. Protein: CASSLVASGSGEQFF. The chain couples TRBV5-8 to TRBJ2-1; 10 bases are shared with TRBD2. In germline, CDR1 is SGHTS, CDR2 YDEGEE. This CDR3 has 15 amino acids. The ends lost 0 bases at V and 9 bases at J; junction bases unmatched: 6.

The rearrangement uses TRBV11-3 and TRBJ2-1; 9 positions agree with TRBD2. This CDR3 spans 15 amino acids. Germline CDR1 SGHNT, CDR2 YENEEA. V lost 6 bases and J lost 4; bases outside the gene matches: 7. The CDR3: CASSYSGSDYNEQFF. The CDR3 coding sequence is TGTGCCAGCAGTTATAGCGGGAGCGATTACAATGAGCAGTTCTTC. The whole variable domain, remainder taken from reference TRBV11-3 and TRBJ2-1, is EAGVVQSPRYKIIEKKQPVAFWCNPISGHNTLYWYLQNLGQGPELLIRYENEEAVDDSQLPKDRFSAERLKGVDSTLKIQPAELGDSAVYLCASSYSGSDYNEQFFGPGTRLTVL.

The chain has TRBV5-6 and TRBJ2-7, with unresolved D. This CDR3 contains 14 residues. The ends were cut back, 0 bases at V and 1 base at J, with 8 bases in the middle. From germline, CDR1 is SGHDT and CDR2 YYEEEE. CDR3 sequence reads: CASSLGAESYEQYF. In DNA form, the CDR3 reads TGTGCCAGCAGCTTGGGGGCAGAATCCTACGAGCAGTACTTC.

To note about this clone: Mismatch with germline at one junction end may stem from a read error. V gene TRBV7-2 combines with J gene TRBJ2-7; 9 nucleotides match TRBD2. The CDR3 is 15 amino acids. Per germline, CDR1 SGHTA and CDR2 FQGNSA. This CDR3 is CASSLAGPGSYEQYF. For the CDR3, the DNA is TGTGCCAGCAGCCTAGCGGGGCCGGGCTCCTACGAGCAGTACTTC.

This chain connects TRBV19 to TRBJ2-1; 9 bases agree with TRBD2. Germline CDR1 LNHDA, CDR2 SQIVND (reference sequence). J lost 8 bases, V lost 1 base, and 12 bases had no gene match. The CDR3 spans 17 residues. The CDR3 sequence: CASSIGPGLAPHDEQFF. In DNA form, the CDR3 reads TGTGCCAGTAGTATAGGACCGGGACTAGCCCCCCATGATGAGCAGTTCTTC.

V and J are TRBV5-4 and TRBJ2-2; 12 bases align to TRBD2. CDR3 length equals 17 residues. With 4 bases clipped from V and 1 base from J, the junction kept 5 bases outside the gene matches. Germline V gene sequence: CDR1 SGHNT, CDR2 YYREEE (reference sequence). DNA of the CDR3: TGTGCCAGCAGCCCGGGACTAGCGGGTTTGAACACCGGGGAGCTGTTTTTT. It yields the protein CASSPGLAGLNTGELFF.

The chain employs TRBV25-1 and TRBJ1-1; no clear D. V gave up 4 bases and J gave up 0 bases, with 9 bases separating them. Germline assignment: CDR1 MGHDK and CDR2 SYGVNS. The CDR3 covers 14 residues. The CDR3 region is CASSGEGMNTEAFF. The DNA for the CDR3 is TGTGCCAGCAGTGGTGAGGGCATGAACACTGAAGCTTTCTTT.

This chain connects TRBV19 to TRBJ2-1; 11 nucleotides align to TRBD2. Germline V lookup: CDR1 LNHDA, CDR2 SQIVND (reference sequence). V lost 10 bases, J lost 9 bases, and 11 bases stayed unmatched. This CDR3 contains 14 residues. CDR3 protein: CATSYGTSGTEQFF. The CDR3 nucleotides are TGTGCCACCTCCTACGGGACTAGCGGTACTGAGCAGTTCTTC.

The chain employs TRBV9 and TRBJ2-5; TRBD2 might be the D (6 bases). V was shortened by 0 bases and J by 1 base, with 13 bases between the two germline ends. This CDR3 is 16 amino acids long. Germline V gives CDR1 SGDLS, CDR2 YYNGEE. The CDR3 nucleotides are TGTGCCAGCAGCGTAGGTGGCGGGGCCACCCAAGAGACCCAGTACTTC. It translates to CASSVGGGATQETQYF.